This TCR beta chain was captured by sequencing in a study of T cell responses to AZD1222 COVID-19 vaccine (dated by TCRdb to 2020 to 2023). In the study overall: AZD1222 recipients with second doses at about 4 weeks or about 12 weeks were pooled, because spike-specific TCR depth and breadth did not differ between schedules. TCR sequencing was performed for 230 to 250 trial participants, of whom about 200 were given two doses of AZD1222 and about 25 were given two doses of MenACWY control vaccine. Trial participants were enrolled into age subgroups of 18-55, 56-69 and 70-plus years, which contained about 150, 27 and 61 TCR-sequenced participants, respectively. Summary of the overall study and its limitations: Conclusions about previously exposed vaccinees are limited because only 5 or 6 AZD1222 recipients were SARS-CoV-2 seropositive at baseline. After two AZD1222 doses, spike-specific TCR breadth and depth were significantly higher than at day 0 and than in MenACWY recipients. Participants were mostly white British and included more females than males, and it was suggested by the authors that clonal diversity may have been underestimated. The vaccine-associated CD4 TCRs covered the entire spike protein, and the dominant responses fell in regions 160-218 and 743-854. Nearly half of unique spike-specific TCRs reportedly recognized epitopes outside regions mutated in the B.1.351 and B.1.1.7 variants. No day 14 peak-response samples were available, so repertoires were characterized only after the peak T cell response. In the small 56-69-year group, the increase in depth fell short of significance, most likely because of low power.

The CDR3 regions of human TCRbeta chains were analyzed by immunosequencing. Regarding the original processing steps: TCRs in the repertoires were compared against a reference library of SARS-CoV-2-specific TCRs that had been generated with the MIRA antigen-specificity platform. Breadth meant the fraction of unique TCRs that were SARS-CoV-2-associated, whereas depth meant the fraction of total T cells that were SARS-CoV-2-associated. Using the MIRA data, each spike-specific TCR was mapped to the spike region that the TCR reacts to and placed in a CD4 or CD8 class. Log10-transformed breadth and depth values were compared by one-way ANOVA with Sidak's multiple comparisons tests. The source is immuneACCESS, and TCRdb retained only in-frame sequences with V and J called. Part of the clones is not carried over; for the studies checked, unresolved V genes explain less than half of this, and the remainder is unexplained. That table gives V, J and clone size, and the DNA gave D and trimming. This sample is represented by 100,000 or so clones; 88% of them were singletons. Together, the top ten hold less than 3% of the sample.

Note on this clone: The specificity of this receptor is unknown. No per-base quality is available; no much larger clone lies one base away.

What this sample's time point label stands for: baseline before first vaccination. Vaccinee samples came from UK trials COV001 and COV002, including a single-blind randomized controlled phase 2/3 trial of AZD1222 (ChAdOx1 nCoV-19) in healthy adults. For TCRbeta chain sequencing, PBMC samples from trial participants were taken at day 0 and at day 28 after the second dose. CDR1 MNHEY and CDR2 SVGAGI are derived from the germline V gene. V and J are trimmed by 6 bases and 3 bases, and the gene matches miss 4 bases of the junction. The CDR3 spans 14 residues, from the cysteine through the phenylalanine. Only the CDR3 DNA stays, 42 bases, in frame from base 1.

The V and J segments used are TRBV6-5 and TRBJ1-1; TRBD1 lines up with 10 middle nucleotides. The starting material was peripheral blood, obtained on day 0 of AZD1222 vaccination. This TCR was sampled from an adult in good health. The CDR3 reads CASSIGTGDTEAFF. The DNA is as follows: TGTGCCAGCAGCATAGGGACAGGGGACACTGAAGCTTTCTTT.